This T cell receptor (beta chain) was obtained from a study of response to subunit inactivated influenza vaccine. One entry per CDR3 protein, called by TCRdb with MiXCR from the RT-PCR reads. The data contain some 800,000 distinct CDR3 sequences, around 20% of them seen just once; the ten biggest clones take up roughly 10%. This CDR3 contains 16 residues. Losses at the gene ends were 1 base for V and 5 bases for J; bases not matched to a gene: 5. The J gene is TRBJ2-3, the V gene TRBV12-3 or TRBV12-4, with 11 bases matching TRBD2. The TCR originated in a man aged 50 to 59 who received an inactivated influenza vaccine. The specimen comprised PBMCs from blood, sampled 4 to 6 days after vaccination. The CDR3 loop reads CASSLELAGVGDTQYF. In nucleotides, the CDR3 is TGTGCCAGCAGTTTAGAACTAGCGGGAGTGGGAGATACGCAGTATTTT.